The 18 T cell receptor beta chains below all came from one sample that was sequenced in a study of spatial heterogeneity in lung cancer. TCRdb ran MiXCR on the 5' RACE reads and lists one entry per CDR3 protein. Of tens of thousands of distinct CDR3 sequences in the sample, 10% to 15% are singletons; the top ten hold about two fifths. Time point meaning: sample taken at primary tumor resection. The sample consisted of PBMCs, taken at surgery. Receptor source: a male donor with early-stage non-small cell lung cancer.

This clonotype was picked up a small number of times. The chain uses TRBV30 and TRBJ1-2, with a weak D call TRBD1 (5 bases). The CDR3 runs 15 residues. Trimming stripped 0 bases from V and 2 bases from J, with 13 bases between. Germline CDR1 reads GTSNPN; CDR2 reads SVGIG (reference sequence). The CDR3 protein is CAWSVGPGSNYGYTF. The CDR3 DNA sequence: TGTGCCTGGAGTGTGGGGCCGGGATCAAACTATGGCTACACCTTC.

This clonotype was observed a few times. The chain links TRBV28 to TRBJ1-5; 9 positions agree with TRBD1. V gave up 5 bases and J gave up 3 bases; unmatched junction bases: 5. In germline, CDR1 is MDHEN, CDR2 SYDVKM. The CDR3 extends over 15 amino acids. The CDR3 region is CASSRGQGINQPQHF. The CDR3 bases are TGTGCCAGCAGTAGGGGACAGGGAATCAATCAGCCCCAGCATTTT.

The table lists this clonotype with many counts. The chain uses TRBV6-2 or TRBV6-3 and TRBJ2-1, with 7 bases aligning to TRBD1. The CDR3 is 13 amino acids. Germline V gene lookup returns CDR1 MNHEY and CDR2 SVGEGT. Trimming removed 11 bases from V and 6 bases from J; junction bases left unmatched: 10. The CDR3 region is CAHGQVESNEQFF. The CDR3 DNA is TGTGCCCACGGACAGGTTGAGTCCAATGAGCAGTTCTTC.

The gene calls are TRBV28 and TRBJ1-2; D is ambiguous. CDR3 length: 15 amino acids. V was cut by 6 bases and J by 2 bases, with 16 bases left in between. The germline V gene has CDR1 MDHEN and CDR2 SYDVKM. The CDR3 DNA reads TGTGCCAGCAGCAATCAGAAGCCAACCAACTATGGCTACACCTTC. Amino acid sequence: CASSNQKPTNYGYTF.

This clonotype has a count of ten or more. The V gene is TRBV7-2, the J gene TRBJ2-1; no definite D call. Trimming removed 2 bases from V and 8 bases from J, with 10 bases in between. The CDR3 length is 13 residues. CDR1 SGHTA and CDR2 FQGNSA come from the germline V gene. The CDR3 is CASSLSFGDEQFF. The CDR3 DNA is TGTGCCAGCAGCTTAAGTTTCGGCGATGAGCAGTTCTTC.

In this sample, this clonotype turned up a few times. This chain joins TRBV20-1 and TRBJ1-5, with D unresolved. CDR3 size: 16 residues. Trimming removed 6 bases at V and 2 bases at J, with 20 bases between. The germline CDR1 and CDR2 sequences are DFQATT and SNEGSKA (reference sequence). CDR3 bases: TGCAGTGCGCATCGAGGCGGAGGGAGTGGCAATCAGCCCCAGCATTTT. The encoded protein is CSAHRGGGSGNQPQHF.

This clonotype came up a few times. The CDR3 here is CASSPTLGQFNEQFF. CDR3 sequence (DNA): TGCGCCAGCAGCCCCACCTTAGGGCAGTTCAATGAGCAGTTCTTC. V gene TRBV4-3 combines with J gene TRBJ2-1; D unclear. The CDR3 runs 15 residues. The germline gives CDR1 LGHNA, CDR2 YSLEER. Between the trimmed V and J ends, which lost 4 bases and 6 bases, there was a span of 16 bases.

This clonotype was detected many times. The chain couples TRBV3-1 to TRBJ1-2; D gene ambiguous. CDR3 length equals 15 residues. The germline CDR1 and CDR2 sequences are LGHDT and YNNKEL (reference sequence). Trimming cost V 5 bases and J 1 base, with 14 bases left between them. The CDR3 region has the DNA TGTGCCAGCAGCTTATCAGGAGGGAGTAACTATGGCTACACCTTC. It encodes CASSLSGGSNYGYTF.

Points on this clonotype: One junction end does not reproduce the germline sequence, and a read error may be involved. The V call is TRBV9, the J call TRBJ2-2, with TRBD2 identical over 7 bases. The V gene's germline CDR1 is SGDLS and CDR2 YYNGEE. The CDR3 length is 16 residues. The CDR3, as DNA: TGTGCCAGCAGCGTAGAAGGAGCGGGACTCACCCGGGAGCTGTTTTTT. Amino acid sequence: CASSVEGAGLTRELFF.

This clonotype was observed a few times. The chain has TRBV7-9 and TRBJ1-2; 7 positions match TRBD1. CDR1 is SEHNR, CDR2 FQNEAQ, per germline (reference sequence). The CDR3 sequence is 15 residues long. The J segment lost 4 bases and the V segment lost 1 base, leaving 6 bases of the junction unmatched. This CDR3 is CASSLGRQGAYGYTF. In nucleotides, the CDR3 is TGTGCCAGCAGCTTAGGGAGACAGGGTGCCTATGGCTACACCTTC.

This clonotype turned up a few times. V gene TRBV7-9 combines with J gene TRBJ1-1; possibly TRBD1 for D (5 bases). This CDR3 contains 13 residues. V was cut by 1 base and J by 12 bases, with 15 bases left in between. Germline CDR1 reads SEHNR; CDR2 reads FQNEAQ (reference sequence). The CDR3 DNA follows: TGTGCCAGCAGCTTAGTTCAGGGCAGAGAGACTTTCTTT. Its translation: CASSLVQGRETFF.

In its sample, this clonotype was seen a few times. The chain uses TRBV19 and TRBJ2-6; weak D call: TRBD1 (6 bases). V lost 6 bases and J lost 1, with 16 bases in between. Germline CDR1 LNHDA, CDR2 SQIVND (reference sequence). The CDR3 covers 17 residues. CDR3 sequence reads: CASSQTGALSGANVLTF. CDR3 DNA sequence: TGTGCCAGTAGCCAGACAGGTGCTTTATCTGGGGCCAACGTCCTGACTTTC.

This clonotype showed up just a few times. The CDR3 is CATSRGSADTQYF. The CDR3 bases are TGTGCCACCAGCCGTGGAAGCGCAGATACGCAGTATTTT. The rearrangement joins TRBV15 to TRBJ2-3; unclear D gene. Between the trimmed V and J ends, which lost 5 bases and 4 bases, there was a span of 10 bases. Germline assignment: CDR1 LNHNV and CDR2 YYDKDF (reference sequence). The CDR3 runs 13 residues.

This clonotype was seen ten or more times. The chain employs TRBV10-3 and TRBJ2-1, with 8 bases identical to TRBD2. There are 17 residues in the CDR3. Germline V gene sequence: CDR1 ENHRY, CDR2 SYGVKD. Losses at the gene ends were 6 bases for V and 6 bases for J; bases not matched to a gene: 16. DNA of the CDR3: TGTGCCATCAGCGGTCCCGACAGCGGGAGTCGCCTCAATGAGCAGTTCTTC. This encodes CAISGPDSGSRLNEQFF.

This clonotype was observed a few times. The genes are TRBV28 and TRBJ1-1; 7 bases match TRBD1. The CDR3 has 16 amino acids. Germline trimming cut 2 bases from V and 4 bases from J; bases unmatched to any gene: 10. Germline CDR1 is MDHEN and CDR2 is SYDVKM. The CDR3 DNA reads TGTGCCAGCAGTTTACGGCCAGGGGGGCGGGGCACTGAAGCTTTCTTT. Protein product: CASSLRPGGRGTEAFF.

This clonotype was observed at least ten times. V usage is TRBV6-5 and J usage is TRBJ1-1; 8 bases fit TRBD1. The CDR3 has 13 residues. Germline-derived CDR1 and CDR2 are MNHEY and SVGAGI. The junction had 6 bases not matched to a gene; V was cut back by 6 bases and J by 6 bases. The CDR3 DNA reads TGTGCCAGCAGCCTTCAGGGGGCCGCTGAAGCTTTCTTT. Translation: CASSLQGAAEAFF.

This clonotype was seen at least ten times. The rearrangement links TRBV4-1 to TRBJ1-1, with 8 bases lining up with TRBD1. Germline V gene data show CDR1 as MGHRA and CDR2 as YSYEKL. CDR3 length: 16 residues. The junction had 11 bases not matched to a gene; V was cut back by 1 base and J by 7 bases. The chain's CDR3 is CASSQVSTGGIGEAFF. The CDR3 region has the DNA TGCGCCAGCAGCCAAGTTTCTACAGGGGGTATTGGTGAAGCTTTCTTT.

The chain recombines TRBV6-2 or TRBV6-3 with TRBJ2-5; TRBD2 matches at 14 bases. There are 17 residues in the CDR3. V was pared by 0 bases and J by 4 bases, with 4 bases of the junction left unmatched. CDR1 MNHEY and CDR2 SVGEGT come from the germline V gene. DNA of the CDR3: TGTGCCAGCAGTTACTCCGGGACTAGCGGGAGAAGAGAGACCCAGTACTTC. Its protein product is CASSYSGTSGRRETQYF.